These T cell receptor beta chains were read from a single sample in a study of blood T cell repertoires in COVID-19. Some clones are missing from TCRdb's copy, which holds only in-frame ones; the method was immunoSEQ multiplex PCR. The data hold roughly 97,000 clones, with about 91% observed a single time. The sample taken for sequencing was peripheral blood. The receptors here all came from a human donor in a cohort sampled during active COVID-19. Both conserved end residues are trimmed from each CDR3. The order of the fields is J gene, V gene, CDR3 protein.

j_gene: TRBJ1-2; v_gene: TRBV6-5; CDR3aa: ASSYSPVANYGYT
j_gene: TRBJ1-6; v_gene: TRBV10-2; CDR3aa: ASSESGGWRSPLH
j_gene: TRBJ2-1; v_gene: TRBV28; CDR3aa: ASNTLAGAQQF
j_gene: TRBJ2-6; v_gene: TRBV13; CDR3aa: ASSWRRPSGANVLT
j_gene: TRBJ1-4; v_gene: TRBV18; CDR3aa: ASSPFTPETGGKLF
j_gene: TRBJ2-3; v_gene: TRBV5-1; CDR3aa: ASSLGDRGSDTQY
j_gene: TRBJ1-1; v_gene: TRBV6-2/TRBV6-3; CDR3aa: ASSYGPGHNTEAF
j_gene: TRBJ2-1; v_gene: TRBV9; CDR3aa: ASSGDNNEQF
j_gene: TRBJ2-1; v_gene: TRBV7-9; CDR3aa: ATPRGAGVQYNEQF
j_gene: TRBJ1-1; v_gene: TRBV28; CDR3aa: ASSLVPGQGREAF
j_gene: TRBJ2-3; v_gene: TRBV10-3; CDR3aa: AISEPPYGRGITDTQY
j_gene: TRBJ2-5; v_gene: TRBV7-2; CDR3aa: ASSFKLAGATKTQY
j_gene: TRBJ2-7; v_gene: TRBV6-5; CDR3aa: ASSYQGYEQY
j_gene: TRBJ2-1; v_gene: TRBV6-2/TRBV6-3; CDR3aa: ASSWRGGSRNEQF
j_gene: TRBJ1-6; v_gene: TRBV5-8; CDR3aa: ASSFGGGLDSPLH
j_gene: TRBJ1-3; v_gene: TRBV30; CDR3aa: AWSYGTGNTIY
j_gene: TRBJ1-3; v_gene: TRBV7-9; CDR3aa: ASSLGWGRVGNTIY
j_gene: TRBJ2-3; v_gene: TRBV5-1; CDR3aa: ASSLTAGLTDTQY
j_gene: TRBJ2-3; v_gene: TRBV5-5; CDR3aa: ASSLRGRVPDTQY
j_gene: TRBJ2-1; v_gene: TRBV5-1; CDR3aa: ASSEGVGYEQF
j_gene: TRBJ2-3; v_gene: TRBV7-2; CDR3aa: ASSLGLAGGTDTQY
j_gene: TRBJ2-1; v_gene: TRBV9; CDR3aa: ASSVSPTSGRFYNEQF
j_gene: TRBJ2-7; v_gene: TRBV18; CDR3aa: ASSPPGTDYYEQY
j_gene: TRBJ1-1; v_gene: TRBV11-3; CDR3aa: ASSLARGTEAF
j_gene: TRBJ1-3; v_gene: TRBV5-6; CDR3aa: ASSLAGQFSGNTIY
j_gene: TRBJ2-2; v_gene: TRBV30; CDR3aa: AWQKGAGTGELF
j_gene: TRBJ2-7; v_gene: TRBV11-3; CDR3aa: ASSLDLQGRLRGQY
j_gene: TRBJ2-7; v_gene: TRBV7-2; CDR3aa: ASSSGHFYEQY
j_gene: TRBJ2-7; v_gene: TRBV12-1; CDR3aa: ASSLGLGQAKYEQY